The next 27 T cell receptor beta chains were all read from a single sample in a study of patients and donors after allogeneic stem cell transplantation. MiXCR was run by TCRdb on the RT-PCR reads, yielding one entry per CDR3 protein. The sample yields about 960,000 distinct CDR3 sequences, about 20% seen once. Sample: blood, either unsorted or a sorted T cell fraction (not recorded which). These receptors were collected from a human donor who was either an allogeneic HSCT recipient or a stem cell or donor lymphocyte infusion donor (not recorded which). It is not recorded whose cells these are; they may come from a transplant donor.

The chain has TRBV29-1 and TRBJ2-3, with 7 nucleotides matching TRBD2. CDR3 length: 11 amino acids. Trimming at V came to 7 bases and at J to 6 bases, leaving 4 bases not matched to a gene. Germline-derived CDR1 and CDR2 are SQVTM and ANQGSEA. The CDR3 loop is CSGRGGDTQYF. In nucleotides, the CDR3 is TGCAGCGGACGGGGAGGGGATACGCAGTATTTT.

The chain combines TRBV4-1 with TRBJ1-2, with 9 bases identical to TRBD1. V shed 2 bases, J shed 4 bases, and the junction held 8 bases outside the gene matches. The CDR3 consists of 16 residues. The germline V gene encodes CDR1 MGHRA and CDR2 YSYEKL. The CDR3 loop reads CASSQTGGAVPYGYTF. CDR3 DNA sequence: TGCGCCAGCAGCCAAACAGGGGGCGCCGTCCCCTATGGCTACACCTTC.

CDR3 in amino acids: CASRQAGGYPDTQYF. The CDR3 DNA is TGTGCCAGCAGACAAGCGGGGGGATACCCAGATACGCAGTATTTT. The chain couples TRBV11-2 to TRBJ2-3; 9 nucleotides line up with TRBD2. V was pared by 6 bases and J by 4 bases, with 8 bases of the junction left unmatched. CDR1 is SGHAT, CDR2 FQNNGV, per germline. The CDR3 spans 15 residues. Variable domain in full (rest from reference TRBV11-2 and TRBJ2-3): EAGVAQSPRYKIIEKRQSVAFWCNPISGHATLYWYQQILGQGPKLLIQFQNNGVVDDSQLPKDRFSAERLKGVDSTLKIQPAKLEDSAVYLCASRQAGGYPDTQYFGPGTRLTVL.

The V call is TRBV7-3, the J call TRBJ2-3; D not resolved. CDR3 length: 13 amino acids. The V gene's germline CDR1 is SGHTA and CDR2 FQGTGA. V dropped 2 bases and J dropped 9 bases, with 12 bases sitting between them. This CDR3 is CASSLGLSKTQYF. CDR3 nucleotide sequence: TGTGCCAGCAGCTTAGGTTTATCCAAAACGCAGTATTTT.

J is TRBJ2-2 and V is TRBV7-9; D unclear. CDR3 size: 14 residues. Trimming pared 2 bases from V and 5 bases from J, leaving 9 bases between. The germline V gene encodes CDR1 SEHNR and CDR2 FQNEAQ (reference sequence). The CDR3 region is CASSLMTETGELFF. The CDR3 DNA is TGTGCCAGCAGCTTAATGACTGAGACCGGGGAGCTGTTTTTT.

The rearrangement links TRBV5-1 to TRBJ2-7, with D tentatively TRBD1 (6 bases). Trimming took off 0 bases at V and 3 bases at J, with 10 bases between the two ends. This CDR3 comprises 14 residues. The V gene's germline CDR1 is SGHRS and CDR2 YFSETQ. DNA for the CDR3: TGCGCCAGCAGCTTGGGGACAGCCTACTACGAGCAGTACTTC. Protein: CASSLGTAYYEQYF.

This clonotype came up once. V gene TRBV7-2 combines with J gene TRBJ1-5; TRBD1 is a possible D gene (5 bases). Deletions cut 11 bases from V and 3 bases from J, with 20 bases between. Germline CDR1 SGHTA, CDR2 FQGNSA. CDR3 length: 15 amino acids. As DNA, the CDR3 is TGTGCCCTCGGGGGAGACAGAAACTCCAATCAGCCCCAGCATTTT. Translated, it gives CALGGDRNSNQPQHF.

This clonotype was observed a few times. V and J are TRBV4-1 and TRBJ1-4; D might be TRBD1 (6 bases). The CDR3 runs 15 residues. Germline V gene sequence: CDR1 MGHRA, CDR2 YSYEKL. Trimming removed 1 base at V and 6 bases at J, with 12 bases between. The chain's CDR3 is CASSQGGGEYEKLFF. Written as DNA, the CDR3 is TGCGCCAGCAGCCAAGGAGGGGGGGAGTATGAAAAACTGTTTTTT.

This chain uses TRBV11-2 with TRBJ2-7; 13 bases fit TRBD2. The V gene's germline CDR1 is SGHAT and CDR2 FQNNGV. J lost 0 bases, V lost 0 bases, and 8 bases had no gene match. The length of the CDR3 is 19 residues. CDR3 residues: CASSLDPRLAGGSSYEQYF. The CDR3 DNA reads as TGTGCCAGCAGCTTAGATCCGAGACTAGCGGGAGGAAGCTCCTACGAGCAGTACTTC.

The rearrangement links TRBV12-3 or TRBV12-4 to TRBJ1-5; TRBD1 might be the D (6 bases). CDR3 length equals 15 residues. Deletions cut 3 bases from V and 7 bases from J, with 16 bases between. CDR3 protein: CASSLVRGALQPQHF. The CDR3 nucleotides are TGTGCCAGCAGTTTGGTACGGGGGGCCCTACAGCCCCAGCATTTT.

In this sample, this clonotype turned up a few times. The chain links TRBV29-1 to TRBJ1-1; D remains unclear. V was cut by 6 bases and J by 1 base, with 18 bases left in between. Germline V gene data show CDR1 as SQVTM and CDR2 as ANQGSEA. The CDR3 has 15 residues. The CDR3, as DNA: TGCAGCGTCACAACAGTTTGGGCGGGGAACACTGAAGCTTTCTTT. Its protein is CSVTTVWAGNTEAFF.

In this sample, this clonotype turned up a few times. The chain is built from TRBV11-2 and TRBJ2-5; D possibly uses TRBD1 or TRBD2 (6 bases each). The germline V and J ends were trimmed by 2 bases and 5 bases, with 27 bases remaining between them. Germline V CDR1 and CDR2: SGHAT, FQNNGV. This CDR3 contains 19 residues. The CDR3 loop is CASSLLGGRTPREGETQYF. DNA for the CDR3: TGTGCCAGCAGCTTATTAGGGGGGCGTACCCCACGGGAAGGGGAGACCCAGTACTTC.

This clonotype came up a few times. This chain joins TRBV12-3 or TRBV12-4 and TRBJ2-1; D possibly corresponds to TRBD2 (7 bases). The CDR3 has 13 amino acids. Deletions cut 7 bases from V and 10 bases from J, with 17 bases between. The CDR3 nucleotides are TGTGCCAGCATGCAGGGGTGGCGGGGGGAGCAGTTCTTC. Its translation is CASMQGWRGEQFF.

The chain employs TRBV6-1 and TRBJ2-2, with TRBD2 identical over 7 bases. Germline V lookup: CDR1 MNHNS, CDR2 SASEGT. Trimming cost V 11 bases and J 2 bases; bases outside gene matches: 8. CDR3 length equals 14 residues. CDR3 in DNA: TGTGCCTCCTCGGGACTACAAAACACCGGGGAGCTGTTTTTT. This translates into CASSGLQNTGELFF.

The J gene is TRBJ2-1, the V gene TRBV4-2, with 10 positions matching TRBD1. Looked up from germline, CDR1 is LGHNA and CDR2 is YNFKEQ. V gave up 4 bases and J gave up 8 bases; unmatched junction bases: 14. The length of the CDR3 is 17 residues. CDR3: CASSRRTVGQGVYEQFF. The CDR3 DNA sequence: TGTGCCAGCAGCCGCCGAACCGTCGGACAGGGGGTGTATGAGCAGTTCTTC.

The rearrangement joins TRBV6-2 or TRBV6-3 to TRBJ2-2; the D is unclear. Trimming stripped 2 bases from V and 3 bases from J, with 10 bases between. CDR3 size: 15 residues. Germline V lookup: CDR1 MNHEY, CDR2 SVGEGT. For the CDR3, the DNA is TGTGCCAGCAGTTACCCCCAGGAGCACACCGGGGAGCTGTTTTTT. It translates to CASSYPQEHTGELFF.

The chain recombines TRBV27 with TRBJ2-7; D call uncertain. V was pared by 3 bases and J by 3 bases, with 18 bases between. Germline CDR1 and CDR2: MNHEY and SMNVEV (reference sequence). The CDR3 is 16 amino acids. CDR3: CASSFTAPEANYEQYF. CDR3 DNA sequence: TGTGCCAGCAGTTTTACGGCCCCGGAAGCAAACTACGAGCAGTACTTC.

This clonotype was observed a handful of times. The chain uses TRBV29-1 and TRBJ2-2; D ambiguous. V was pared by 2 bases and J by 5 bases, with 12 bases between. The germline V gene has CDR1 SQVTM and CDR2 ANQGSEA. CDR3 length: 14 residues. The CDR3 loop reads CSVENRRSTGELFF. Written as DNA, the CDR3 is TGCAGCGTTGAAAACAGAAGAAGTACCGGGGAGCTGTTTTTT.

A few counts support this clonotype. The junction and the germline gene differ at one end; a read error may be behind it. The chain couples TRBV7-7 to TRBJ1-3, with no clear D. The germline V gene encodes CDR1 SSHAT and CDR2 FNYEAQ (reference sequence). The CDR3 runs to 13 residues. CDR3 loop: CASSREGRNTIYF. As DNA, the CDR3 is TGTGCTAGCAGCCGAGAGGGCAGAAACACCATATATTTT.

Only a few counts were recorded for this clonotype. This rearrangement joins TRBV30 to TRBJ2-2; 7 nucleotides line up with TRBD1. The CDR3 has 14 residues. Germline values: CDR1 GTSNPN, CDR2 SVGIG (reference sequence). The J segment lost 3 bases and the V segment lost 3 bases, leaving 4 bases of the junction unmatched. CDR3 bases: TGTGCCTGGAGCGAACAGGGGCACACCGGGGAGCTGTTTTTT. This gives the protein CAWSEQGHTGELFF.

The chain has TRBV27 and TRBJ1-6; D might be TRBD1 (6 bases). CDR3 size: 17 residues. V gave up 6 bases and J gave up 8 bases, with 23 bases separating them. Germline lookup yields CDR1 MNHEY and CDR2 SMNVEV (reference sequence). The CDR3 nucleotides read TGTGCCAGCAGGCTCCGCCACAGGGAGGTAATTGATTCACCCCTCCACTTT. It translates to CASRLRHREVIDSPLHF.

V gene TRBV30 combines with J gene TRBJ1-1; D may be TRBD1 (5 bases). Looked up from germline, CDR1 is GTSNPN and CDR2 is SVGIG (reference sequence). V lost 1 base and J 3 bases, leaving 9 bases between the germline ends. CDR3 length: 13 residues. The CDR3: CAWSAGRHTEAFF. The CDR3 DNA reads TGTGCCTGGAGTGCGGGGCGACACACTGAAGCTTTCTTT. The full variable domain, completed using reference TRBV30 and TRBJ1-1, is SQTIHQWPATLVQPVGSPLSLECTVEGTSNPNLYWYRQAAGRGLQLLFYSVGIGQISSEVPQNLSASRPQDRQFILSSKKLLLSDSGFYLCAWSAGRHTEAFFGQGTRLTVV.

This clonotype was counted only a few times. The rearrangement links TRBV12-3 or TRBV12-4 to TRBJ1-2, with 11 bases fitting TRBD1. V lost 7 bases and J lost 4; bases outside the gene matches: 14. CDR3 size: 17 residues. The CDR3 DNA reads TGTGCCAGCACCCCGAGGGGACAGGGGGTTGGCGGCTATGGCTACACCTTC. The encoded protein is CASTPRGQGVGGYGYTF.

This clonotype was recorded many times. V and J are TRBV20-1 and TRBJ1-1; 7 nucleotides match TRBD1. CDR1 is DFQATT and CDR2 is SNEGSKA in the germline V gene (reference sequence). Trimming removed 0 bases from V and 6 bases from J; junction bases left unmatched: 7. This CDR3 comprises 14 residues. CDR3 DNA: TGCAGTGCTAGAGACGACACAGGGGTCCCTGAAGCTTTCTTT. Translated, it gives CSARDDTGVPEAFF.

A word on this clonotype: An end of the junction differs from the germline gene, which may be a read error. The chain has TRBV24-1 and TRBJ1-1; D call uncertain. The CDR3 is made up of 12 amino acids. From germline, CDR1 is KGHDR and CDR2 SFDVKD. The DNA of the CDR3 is TGTGCCACCAGTGATTTGACGGGGAAACGTCTCTTT. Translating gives CATSDLTGKRLF.

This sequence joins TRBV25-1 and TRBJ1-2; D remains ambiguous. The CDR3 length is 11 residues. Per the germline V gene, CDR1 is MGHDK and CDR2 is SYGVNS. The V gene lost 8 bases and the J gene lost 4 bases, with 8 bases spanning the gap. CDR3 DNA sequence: TGTGCCAGCCTCGGACGCTATGGCTACACCTTC. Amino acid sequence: CASLGRYGYTF.

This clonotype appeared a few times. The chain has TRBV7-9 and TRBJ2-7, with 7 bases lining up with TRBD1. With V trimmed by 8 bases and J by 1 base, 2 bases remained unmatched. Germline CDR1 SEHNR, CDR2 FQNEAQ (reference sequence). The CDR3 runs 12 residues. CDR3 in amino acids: CASGDRSYEQYF. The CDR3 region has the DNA TGTGCCAGCGGGGACAGATCCTACGAGCAGTACTTC.